The next 31 T cell receptor beta chains were all read from a single sample in a study of breast tumors, draining lymph nodes, adjacent tissues. The lymph nodes were axillary draining lymph nodes from breast cancer patients. TCRdb reprocessed the multiplex PCR reads via MiXCR and lists one record per CDR3 protein. Of a few hundred thousand distinct CDR3 sequences in the sample, around 35% are singletons; the top ten hold approximately 3.6%. Material for sequencing was axillary lymph node tissue. The receptors were sampled from a female donor with breast cancer. Some clones in this sample may be carry-over from other donors' samples.

This clonotype has a handful of counts. Possible read error: a much larger clone is one base away. The rearrangement joins TRBV7-6 to TRBJ2-3; 10 positions agree with TRBD2. The CDR3 is made up of 17 amino acids. Germline V gene sequence: CDR1 SGHVS, CDR2 FNYEAQ. The CDR3 region is CAGSLARAGGLADTQYF. The DNA of the CDR3 is TGTGCCGGCAGCTTAGCGCGAGCGGGGGGGCTGGCAGATACGCAGTATTTT. The full variable domain, in which reference TRBV7-6 and TRBJ2-3 provide the parts outside the CDR3, is GAGVSQSPRYKVTKRGQDVALRCDPISGHVSLYWYRQALGQGPEFLTYFNYEAQQDKSGLPNDRFSAERPEGSISTLTIQRTEQRDSAMYRCAGSLARAGGLADTQYFGPGTRLTVL.

The chain links TRBV29-1 to TRBJ2-3; 7 bases align to TRBD2. CDR3 length: 14 residues. J was trimmed by 4 bases and V by 6 bases; bases with no gene match: 10. The germline CDR1 and CDR2 sequences are SQVTM and ANQGSEA. The CDR3 nucleotides are TGCAGCGTCCCAACGGAGCGGGGCGCAGATACGCAGTATTTT. It encodes CSVPTERGADTQYF.

This chain uses TRBV6-2 or TRBV6-3 with TRBJ1-4; 8 positions match TRBD1. With 10 bases clipped from V and 0 bases from J, the junction kept 13 bases outside the gene matches. CDR3 length: 17 amino acids. Germline-derived CDR1 and CDR2 are MNHEY and SVGEGT. CDR3: CAISGATGGPTNEKLFF. Here the CDR3 DNA reads TGTGCCATCTCCGGTGCTACAGGGGGACCAACTAATGAAAAACTGTTTTTT.

In its sample, this clonotype was seen many times. The rearrangement uses TRBV7-2 and TRBJ2-2; 8 bases map to TRBD2. Unmatched junction bases numbered 13, after V lost 5 bases and J lost 5 bases. CDR1 is SGHTA and CDR2 is FQGNSA in the germline V gene. There are 17 residues in the CDR3. CDR3 DNA sequence: TGTGCCAGCAGCCAAGGGCCCGCGGGGGGTGGTACCGGGGAGCTGTTTTTT. Translated, it gives CASSQGPAGGGTGELFF.

This clonotype was counted many times. The rearrangement uses TRBV11-2 and TRBJ2-1, with D maybe TRBD2 (5 bases). The CDR3 sequence is 13 residues long. Trimming pared 1 base from V and 5 bases from J, leaving 6 bases between. Germline assignment: CDR1 SGHAT and CDR2 FQNNGV. Written as DNA, the CDR3 is TGTGCCAGCAGCTTAGCCGGGGACAATGAGCAGTTCTTC. Translated: CASSLAGDNEQFF.

The V gene is TRBV2, the J gene TRBJ1-1; no reliable D call. V was clipped by 6 bases and J by 1 base, with 9 bases between them. The germline CDR1 and CDR2 sequences are SNHLY and FYNNEI. The CDR3 has 13 residues. The DNA for the CDR3 is TGTGCCAGCAGCCGCCTACGGAACACTGAAGCTTTCTTT. It is translated as CASSRLRNTEAFF.

This chain links TRBV11-2 with TRBJ1-2; no clear D gene. Trimming took 1 base from V and 12 from J, leaving 15 bases between them. The CDR3 spans 13 residues. Germline CDR1 SGHAT, CDR2 FQNNGV. The CDR3 region is CASSLAAASGNTF. The CDR3 DNA sequence: TGTGCCAGCAGCTTAGCAGCGGCGAGTGGAAACACCTTC.

The V gene is TRBV28, the J gene TRBJ2-7; D might be TRBD1 or TRBD2, each matching 5 bases. Per germline, CDR1 MDHEN and CDR2 SYDVKM. Trimming took 5 bases from V and 3 from J, leaving 17 bases between them. This CDR3 is built from 15 residues. The CDR3 region is CASSLAGTAFYEQYF. The CDR3 region has the DNA TGTGCCAGCAGTCTTGCCGGGACGGCCTTCTACGAGCAGTACTTC.

This clonotype came up many times. This chain joins TRBV20-1 and TRBJ2-1; the match to TRBD2 covers 13 bases. CDR1 and CDR2 (germline): DFQATT, SNEGSKA (reference sequence). The V gene end was trimmed by 5 bases and the J gene end by 5 bases; junction bases not matched to a gene: 6. The CDR3 has 15 amino acids. CDR3 sequence: CSAQGLAGTDNEQFF. The DNA of the CDR3 is TGCAGTGCTCAGGGACTAGCGGGGACCGACAATGAGCAGTTCTTC.

This clonotype appeared many times. The V gene is TRBV12-3 or TRBV12-4, the J gene TRBJ2-1, with 9 bases identical to TRBD2. This CDR3 has 17 amino acids. V lost 4 bases to trimming and J lost 0 bases; unmatched junction nucleotides: 7. The CDR3 sequence: CASSSGLAGHSYNEQFF. Here the CDR3 DNA reads TGTGCCAGCAGTTCGGGGCTAGCGGGGCACTCCTACAATGAGCAGTTCTTC.

The V and J genes are TRBV9 and TRBJ2-5, with D perhaps given as TRBD1 or TRBD2 (5 bases each). The V gene lost 1 base and the J gene lost 2 bases, with 15 bases spanning the gap. This CDR3 is built from 16 residues. CDR1 SGDLS and CDR2 YYNGEE come from the germline V gene. The CDR3 DNA sequence: TGTGCCAGCAGCGTAATGGAGAAGGGACGTCAAGAGACCCAGTACTTC. Protein sequence: CASSVMEKGRQETQYF.

This clonotype was counted many times. This sequence joins TRBV20-1 and TRBJ2-7; D ambiguous. Looked up from germline, CDR1 is DFQATT and CDR2 is SNEGSKA (reference sequence). The V gene lost 0 bases and the J gene lost 1 base, with 7 bases spanning the gap. The CDR3 covers 13 residues. The CDR3 sequence: CSARDDGSYEQYF. DNA of the CDR3: TGCAGTGCTAGAGATGACGGATCCTACGAGCAGTACTTC.

The chain is built from TRBV28 and TRBJ1-5, with 8 nucleotides matching TRBD1. The CDR3 length is 15 residues. Germline CDR1 reads MDHEN; CDR2 reads SYDVKM. V gave up 3 bases and J gave up 3 bases; unmatched junction bases: 4. CDR3 in DNA: TGTGCCAGCAGTTTGCAACAGGGGGTCAATCAGCCCCAGCATTTT. Encoded protein: CASSLQQGVNQPQHF.

This clonotype came up a few times. CDR3 bases: TGTGCCAGCAGCCCAGGGGGACAGGCCTACGAGCAGTACTTC. This gives the protein CASSPGGQAYEQYF. The chain employs TRBV27 and TRBJ2-7; TRBD1 agrees at 8 bases. Germline V CDR1 and CDR2: MNHEY, SMNVEV (reference sequence). V lost 6 bases to trimming and J lost 2 bases; unmatched junction nucleotides: 6. This CDR3 is built from 14 residues.

This chain uses TRBV29-1 with TRBJ2-7; D is perhaps TRBD1 (6 bases). This CDR3 is 10 amino acids long. Germline assignment: CDR1 SQVTM and CDR2 ANQGSEA. The CDR3, as DNA: TGCAGTCCTACAGGGAACGAGCAGTACTTC. Residues: CSPTGNEQYF.

This clonotype was detected many times. This sequence joins TRBV15 and TRBJ2-3, with D maybe TRBD2 (5 bases). The CDR3 contains 16 residues. Trimming left V 4 bases short and J 0 bases short, with 14 bases between. Germline-derived CDR1 and CDR2 are LNHNV and YYDKDF (reference sequence). The CDR3 nucleotides read TGTGCCACCAGCATCCTCGGGGATCCGAGCACAGATACGCAGTATTTT. It codes for CATSILGDPSTDTQYF.

This clonotype appeared many times. The chain has TRBV18 and TRBJ2-5, with a possible D match to TRBD2 (5 bases). The germline gives CDR1 KGHSH, CDR2 LQKENI. The CDR3 has 13 residues. The germline V and J ends were trimmed by 5 bases and 2 bases, with 9 bases remaining between them. The CDR3 DNA reads as TGTGCCAGCTCATTCGGGGTACAAGAGACCCAGTACTTC. Residues: CASSFGVQETQYF. Complete variable domain (other parts from reference TRBV18 and TRBJ2-5): NAGVMQNPRHLVRRRGQEARLRCSPMKGHSHVYWYRQLPEEGLKFMVYLQKENIIDESGMPKERFSAEFPKEGPSILRIQQVVRGDSAAYFCASSFGVQETQYFGPGTRLLVL.

This clonotype came up many times. The chain carries TRBV11-3 and TRBJ2-7; D is possibly TRBD1 or TRBD2 (5 bases each). Trimming removed 5 bases at V and 7 bases at J, with 18 bases between. CDR3 length: 14 residues. From germline, CDR1 is SGHNT and CDR2 YENEEA. DNA of the CDR3: TGTGCCAGCAGCCAGAGGGTGGCAGGGCGGGAGCAGTACTTC. Translation: CASSQRVAGREQYF.

There are many counts of this clonotype. The rearrangement uses TRBV6-6 and TRBJ1-2, with D hard to call. Germline V gives CDR1 MNHNY, CDR2 SVGAGI (reference sequence). Deletions cut 4 bases from V and 0 bases from J, with 9 bases between. CDR3 size: 14 residues. DNA for the CDR3: TGTGCCAGCAGTTCCGGGTCCTCTAACTATGGCTACACCTTC. This encodes CASSSGSSNYGYTF.

This sequence joins TRBV12-3 or TRBV12-4 and TRBJ2-2, with D possibly TRBD2 on 7 matching bases. V shed 7 bases and J shed 5 bases, with 20 bases lying between them. CDR3 length: 16 residues. The CDR3 DNA reads TGTGCCAGCATTTATAATCAGGGGCGGGGGACCGGGGAGCTGTTTTTT. Translating gives CASIYNQGRGTGELFF.

Concerning this clonotype: Since a much larger clone is just one base distant, this may be a read error. V is TRBV20-1 and J is TRBJ2-1; 8 bases line up with TRBD1. The V gene's germline CDR1 is DFQATT and CDR2 SNEGSKA (reference sequence). CDR3 length: 14 residues. Trimming at V came to 3 bases and at J to 9 bases, leaving 10 bases not matched to a gene. CDR3 nucleotide sequence: TGCAGTGCTAGCCCGACAGGGGTCGGGACTGAGCAGTTCTTC. Protein product: CSASPTGVGTEQFF.

This clonotype occurred many times. V is TRBV19 and J is TRBJ2-1; D remains ambiguous. Germline lookup yields CDR1 LNHDA and CDR2 SQIVND (reference sequence). V lost 3 bases and J lost 0, with 9 bases in between. The CDR3 length is 15 residues. CDR3 sequence (DNA): TGTGCCAGTAGTATTGCACAGATCTCCTACAATGAGCAGTTCTTC. Translated: CASSIAQISYNEQFF.

This clonotype has only one observation. The J gene is TRBJ2-3, the V gene TRBV2, with D possibly matching TRBD2 (7 bases). The CDR3 sequence is 14 residues long. V lost 7 bases, J lost 11 bases, and 22 bases lay in between. CDR1 is SNHLY, CDR2 FYNNEI, per germline. The CDR3 region has the DNA TGTGCCAGCATCTCCCGGGGGGCCGGCAATGAGCAGTATTTT. This encodes CASISRGAGNEQYF.

On this clonotype: A much larger clone differs by one base, so this may be a read error. The chain is built from TRBV6-6 and TRBJ2-7; D is unresolved. The CDR3 is 13 amino acids. V lost 5 bases to trimming and J lost 3 bases, with 11 bases between them. Per the germline V gene, CDR1 is MNHNY and CDR2 is SVGAGI (reference sequence). CDR3 DNA: TGTGCCAGCAGTCAACACACCAACTACGAGCAGTACTTC. Amino acid sequence: CASSQHTNYEQYF.

V is TRBV7-9 and J is TRBJ1-4, with 9 positions matching TRBD1. The CDR3 runs 14 residues. The ends lost 11 bases at V and 8 bases at J; junction bases unmatched: 12. CDR1 and CDR2 (germline): SEHNR, FQNEAQ (reference sequence). The CDR3 region is CASKPGQGNEKLFF. Here the CDR3 DNA reads TGTGCCTCCAAACCGGGACAGGGTAACGAAAAACTGTTTTTT.

The chain recombines TRBV28 with TRBJ1-2; 7 bases map to TRBD1. The CDR3 is 15 amino acids. The V gene end was trimmed by 11 bases and the J gene end by 8 bases; junction bases not matched to a gene: 20. Per the germline V gene, CDR1 is MDHEN and CDR2 is SYDVKM. The CDR3 spells CAARIPGGSRGGYTF. The CDR3 DNA reads as TGTGCCGCCCGAATCCCAGGGGGGTCTCGCGGCGGCTACACCTTC.

This clonotype was counted a few times. A much more abundant neighbour one base away suggests this may be a read error. The gene calls are TRBV6-6 and TRBJ1-6; D is ambiguous. Germline CDR1 and CDR2: MNHNY and SVGAGI (reference sequence). CDR3 length: 13 amino acids. The germline V and J ends were trimmed by 5 bases and 10 bases, with 12 bases remaining between them. The CDR3 sequence: CASSPGSGSPLHF. The CDR3 nucleotides are TGTGCCAGCAGTCCTGGCAGCGGATCACCCCTCCACTTT.

The chain couples TRBV7-9 to TRBJ2-5, with 15 nucleotides matching TRBD2. Germline CDR1 is SEHNR and CDR2 is FQNEAQ (reference sequence). CDR3 size: 17 residues. J was trimmed by 5 bases and V by 5 bases; bases with no gene match: 9. The CDR3 protein is CASSVGLAGGLGETQYF. The CDR3, as DNA: TGTGCCAGCAGCGTCGGACTAGCGGGAGGGCTCGGCGAGACCCAGTACTTC.

This clonotype was counted many times. This chain's CDR3 is CSARPKRTSGRLNEQFF. CDR3 coding DNA: TGCAGTGCTAGACCTAAGAGGACTAGCGGGAGGCTCAATGAGCAGTTCTTC. This chain joins TRBV20-1 and TRBJ2-1, with TRBD2 matching over 14 bases. This CDR3 is built from 17 residues. The junction had 9 bases not matched to a gene; V was cut back by 2 bases and J by 6 bases. Germline CDR1 DFQATT, CDR2 SNEGSKA (reference sequence).

At least ten counts were recorded for this clonotype. This rearrangement joins TRBV19 to TRBJ1-6, with 7 bases fitting TRBD1. Germline V gives CDR1 LNHDA, CDR2 SQIVND (reference sequence). The CDR3 runs to 14 residues. J lost 6 bases, V lost 6 bases, and 5 bases had no gene match. The CDR3 loop reads CASRNGQANSPLHF. DNA of the CDR3: TGTGCCAGTAGGAACGGACAGGCTAATTCACCCCTCCACTTT.

The table lists this clonotype with many counts. The rearrangement uses TRBV5-1 and TRBJ1-5; D unclear. Between the trimmed V and J ends, which lost 4 bases and 2 bases, there was a span of 13 bases. Germline V gene data show CDR1 as SGHRS and CDR2 as YFSETQ. This CDR3 contains 15 residues. In nucleotides, the CDR3 is TGCGCCAGCAGCAAGGACGTCGGGGGCAATCAGCCCCAGCATTTT. This encodes CASSKDVGGNQPQHF.